Below, one TCR beta chain is given with its context. Its antigen is not known. The record originates from a study of T cell responses to AZD1222 COVID-19 vaccine. Background on the study: Analysis merged second doses at about 4 or about 12 weeks. Study-wide results and caveats: At baseline, seropositivity was found in only a handful of AZD1222 recipients. Donors, mostly white British, included more females; clonal diversity was possibly underestimated.

Data came from immunoSEQ multiplex PCR; TCRdb stores just in-frame clones and leaves some out. The table includes some 130,000 clones, roughly 90% detected once. CDR1 and CDR2 from the germline V gene are GTSNPN and SVGIG (reference sequence). There are 18 residues in the CDR3. The V and J ends lost 1 base and 0 bases, in that order; junction bases with no gene match: 8. The J gene is TRBJ1-5, the V gene TRBV30; 11 bases map to TRBD1. The origin of this receptor is an adult in good health. Sample: peripheral blood, taken on day 0 of AZD1222 vaccination. The CDR3 spells CAWSAGTGGRASNQPQHF. The CDR3, as DNA: TGTGCCTGGAGTGCCGGGACAGGGGGAAGGGCTAGCAATCAGCCCCAGCATTTT.